The entry that follows covers one TCR beta chain sequence. This sample stems from a study of technical replicates of blood from a handful of donors. Repertoires were generated with immunoSEQ multiplex PCR, while TCRdb's copy carries only in-frame clones and drops some. The repertoire holds around 61,000 clones, with around 86% as singletons. The TCR originated in a human donor in good health. Some clones in this sample may be carry-over from other donors' samples. Specimen: PBMCs.

For the CDR3, the DNA is TGTGCCAGCAGTAGGGGGGCTAGCGGGAACTACGAGCAGTACTTC. Translated, it gives CASSRGASGNYEQYF. The genes are TRBV9 and TRBJ2-7, with 9 bases fitting TRBD2. The CDR3 runs 15 residues. J gave up 3 bases and V 5 bases, and 9 bases lay outside the gene matches. The germline V gene encodes CDR1 SGDLS and CDR2 YYNGEE.